A single sample gave rise to the 28 T cell receptor beta chains below, sequenced in a study of blood T cell repertoires in COVID-19. Assay used: immunoSEQ multiplex PCR; TCRdb lists only in-frame clones, some missing. The profile shows 60,000 or so clones, roughly 91% of them singletons. The specimen sequenced was peripheral blood. These receptors all come from a human donor in a cohort sampled during active COVID-19.

The J gene is TRBJ2-1, the V gene TRBV5-1; D might be TRBD2 (6 bases). V dropped 4 bases and J dropped 5 bases, with 10 bases sitting between them. Germline V gene data show CDR1 as SGHRS and CDR2 as YFSETQ. The CDR3 length is 13 residues. For the CDR3, the DNA is TGCGCCAGCAGCACGGGGGTAAACAATGAGCAGTTCTTC. It is translated as CASSTGVNNEQFF.

The rearrangement links TRBV9 to TRBJ1-2, with 9 nucleotides matching TRBD1. CDR1 is SGDLS, CDR2 YYNGEE, per germline. The CDR3 length is 16 residues. V trimming: 4 bases; J trimming: 8 bases; junction bases outside the gene matches: 15. The CDR3 DNA is TGTGCCAGCAGCCCGAGGAGGACAGGGGACACTGGAGGCTACACCTTC. Translation gives CASSPRRTGDTGGYTF.

Only a few counts were recorded for this clone. V is TRBV10-3 and J is TRBJ1-2; tentatively, D is TRBD1 (6 bases). The CDR3 length is 14 residues. Germline V gene lookup returns CDR1 ENHRY and CDR2 SYGVKD. The V and J ends lost 4 bases and 2 bases respectively, with 11 bases between them. This chain's CDR3 is CAISGYRDNYGYTF. CDR3 nucleotides: TGTGCCATCAGTGGATACAGGGACAACTATGGCTACACCTTC.

V is TRBV6-2 or TRBV6-3 and J is TRBJ2-7; TRBD2 matches at 7 bases. V trimming: 5 bases; J trimming: 4 bases; junction bases outside the gene matches: 5. CDR1 and CDR2 from the germline V gene are MNHEY and SVGEGT. The CDR3 has 13 amino acids. The CDR3, as DNA: TGTGCCAGCAGTAAAGCGGGATCGTACGAGCAGTACTTC. Protein: CASSKAGSYEQYF.

This chain connects TRBV9 to TRBJ1-4; a weak D match, TRBD1 (6 bases). Germline CDR1 is SGDLS and CDR2 is YYNGEE. This CDR3 spans 14 amino acids. V lost 1 base, J lost 7 bases, and 11 bases lay in between. In nucleotides, the CDR3 is TGTGCCAGCAGCGTAAGCCAGGGGCGTGAAAAACTGTTTTTT. It yields the protein CASSVSQGREKLFF. The whole variable domain, filled in from reference TRBV9 and TRBJ1-4, reads DSGVTQTPKHLITATGQRVTLRCSPRSGDLSVYWYQQSLDQGLQFLIQYYNGEERAKGNILERFSAQQFPDLHSELNLSSLELGDSALYFCASSVSQGREKLFFGSGTQLSVL.

The gene calls are TRBV25-1 and TRBJ2-5; D gene ambiguous. This CDR3 comprises 14 residues. CDR1 and CDR2 from the germline V gene are MGHDK and SYGVNS. Trimming pared 1 base from V and 5 bases from J, leaving 11 bases between. This CDR3 reads CASSESRVTETQYF. CDR3 coding DNA: TGTGCCAGCAGTGAATCGAGAGTTACGGAGACCCAGTACTTC.

The chain recombines TRBV7-2 with TRBJ2-7; TRBD2 aligns across 12 bases. The CDR3 covers 15 residues. V trimming: 5 bases; J trimming: 2 bases; junction bases outside the gene matches: 4. Per germline, CDR1 SGHTA and CDR2 FQGNSA. CDR3 coding DNA: TGTGCCAGCAGCACGAGGACTAGCGGGACCTACGAGCAGTACTTC. This codes for CASSTRTSGTYEQYF.

V is TRBV7-9 and J is TRBJ1-5; D perhaps matches TRBD1 (5 bases). V was cut by 5 bases and J by 3 bases, with 11 bases left in between. The germline CDR1 and CDR2 sequences are SEHNR and FQNEAQ (reference sequence). The CDR3 is 14 residues long. The DNA for the CDR3 is TGTGCCAGCAGCCGCCCAGGGTTCAATCAGCCCCAGCATTTT. This encodes CASSRPGFNQPQHF.

The chain carries TRBV27 and TRBJ2-2, with D possibly being TRBD1 (5 bases). The CDR3 is made up of 16 amino acids. Trimming stripped 6 bases from V and 0 bases from J, with 14 bases between. Looked up from germline, CDR1 is MNHEY and CDR2 is SMNVEV (reference sequence). CDR3 amino acids: CASRSAGFSNTGELFF. CDR3 nucleotides: TGTGCCAGCAGATCGGCAGGGTTTTCGAACACCGGGGAGCTGTTTTTT.

This clone appeared once. The V gene is TRBV7-2, the J gene TRBJ1-1; maybe TRBD1 (6 bases). In germline, CDR1 is SGHTA, CDR2 FQGNSA. The CDR3 covers 14 residues. Trimming removed 5 bases at V and 10 bases at J, with 20 bases between. The CDR3 bases are TGTGCCAGCAGCACGGCTTACAGGGCCTGGGGAGCTTTCTTT. It encodes CASSTAYRAWGAFF.

This rearrangement joins TRBV7-3 to TRBJ2-1, with 15 bases aligning to TRBD2. The V and J ends lost 1 base and 5 bases, in that order; junction bases with no gene match: 6. Germline values: CDR1 SGHTA, CDR2 FQGTGA. This CDR3 region has 18 residues. CDR3 loop: CASSLKGGTSGRNNEQFF. Written as DNA, the CDR3 is TGTGCCAGCAGCTTAAAGGGGGGGACTAGCGGGAGGAACAATGAGCAGTTCTTC.

This clone was detected only once. The genes are TRBV2 and TRBJ1-4; 8 nucleotides line up with TRBD1. V was clipped by 0 bases and J by 5 bases; unmatched bases: 14. The CDR3 spans 19 residues. The germline V gene encodes CDR1 SNHLY and CDR2 FYNNEI. CDR3 sequence: CASSEAGRGQGVENEKLFF. CDR3 sequence (DNA): TGTGCCAGCAGTGAAGCGGGACGTGGACAGGGCGTGGAAAATGAAAAACTGTTTTTT.

This chain connects TRBV2 to TRBJ1-1; 7 bases fit TRBD1. J was trimmed by 0 bases and V by 4 bases; bases with no gene match: 2. Germline V gene lookup returns CDR1 SNHLY and CDR2 FYNNEI. The CDR3 is made up of 14 amino acids. CDR3 in DNA: TGTGCCAGCAGTGTTGGGACAGTGAACACTGAAGCTTTCTTT. As protein: CASSVGTVNTEAFF. Based on the CDR3 plus reference TRBV2 and TRBJ1-1, the full variable domain is EPEVTQTPSHQVTQMGQEVILRCVPISNHLYFYWYRQILGQKVEFLVSFYNNEISEKSEIFDDQFSVERPDGSNFTLKIRSTKLEDSAMYFCASSVGTVNTEAFFGQGTRLTVV.

This chain joins TRBV6-2 or TRBV6-3 and TRBJ1-5; D possibly corresponds to TRBD1 (5 bases). The V end was cut by 2 bases, the J end by 2 bases, with 13 bases between. CDR3 length: 16 residues. The V gene's germline CDR1 is MNHEY and CDR2 SVGEGT. CDR3 residues: CASSYRGWGGNQPQHF. As DNA, the CDR3 is TGTGCCAGCAGTTACCGGGGCTGGGGGGGCAATCAGCCCCAGCATTTT.

As to this clone: This sample also contains other DNA sequences that code for the same CDR3. V and J are TRBV18 and TRBJ2-5; 13 bases are shared with TRBD2. CDR3 length: 15 residues. CDR1 and CDR2 from the germline V gene are KGHSH and LQKENI. Trimming removed 2 bases from V and 4 bases from J; junction bases left unmatched: 1. The DNA of the CDR3 is TGTGCCAGCTCACCATGGACTAGCGGGAGAGAGACCCAGTACTTC. It yields the protein CASSPWTSGRETQYF.

The J gene is TRBJ2-7, the V gene TRBV9; TRBD1 matches at 12 bases. The CDR3 has 15 amino acids. CDR1 and CDR2 (germline): SGDLS, YYNGEE. V shed 0 bases, J shed 5 bases, and the junction held 3 bases outside the gene matches. CDR3 amino acids: CASSVGGTGGHEQYF. The DNA for the CDR3 is TGTGCCAGCAGCGTAGGAGGGACAGGGGGCCACGAGCAGTACTTC.

The chain links TRBV19 to TRBJ2-3, with 7 bases matching TRBD1. This CDR3 has 14 residues. The germline V gene encodes CDR1 LNHDA and CDR2 SQIVND (reference sequence). Trimming cost V 6 bases and J 1 base; bases outside gene matches: 4. The CDR3 nucleotides are TGTGCCAGTAGGTGGACAGGTGGCACAGATACGCAGTATTTT. Its protein product is CASRWTGGTDTQYF.

V usage is TRBV29-1 and J usage is TRBJ2-7; D is possibly TRBD1 (6 bases). CDR3 length: 13 amino acids. Per germline, CDR1 SQVTM and CDR2 ANQGSEA. V gave up 5 bases and J gave up 5 bases, with 16 bases separating them. The CDR3 nucleotides read TGCAGCGTTATAATTGGGGGCCCTAACGAGCAGTACTTC. Its protein product is CSVIIGGPNEQYF.

This clone was found a few times. V is TRBV7-9 and J is TRBJ2-7; 7 nucleotides agree with TRBD2. CDR3 length: 13 amino acids. V shed 5 bases, J shed 3 bases, and the junction held 4 bases outside the gene matches. Germline lookup yields CDR1 SEHNR and CDR2 FQNEAQ (reference sequence). CDR3 loop: CASSGGRIYEQYF. The CDR3 nucleotides read TGTGCCAGCAGCGGCGGGAGAATCTACGAGCAGTACTTC.

This chain joins TRBV28 and TRBJ2-3, with D perhaps TRBD2 (6 bases). The V end was cut by 8 bases, the J end by 4 bases, with 10 bases between. CDR3 size: 12 residues. In germline, CDR1 is MDHEN, CDR2 SYDVKM. This CDR3 is CASALAPDTQYF. In DNA form, the CDR3 reads TGTGCCAGCGCGCTAGCGCCAGATACGCAGTATTTT.

V usage is TRBV18 and J usage is TRBJ2-1, with 12 bases matching TRBD1. Germline CDR1 reads KGHSH; CDR2 reads LQKENI. V was clipped by 1 base and J by 7 bases; unmatched bases: 11. This CDR3 contains 18 residues. Written as DNA, the CDR3 is TGTGCCAGCTCACCACGCTCGGGACAGGGGGCATTTCTGAATGAGCAGTTCTTC. As protein: CASSPRSGQGAFLNEQFF.

The V call is TRBV27, the J call TRBJ1-1; possible D gene TRBD1, 5 bases. Trimming left V 3 bases short and J 4 bases short, with 15 bases between. The CDR3 has 15 residues. Germline values: CDR1 MNHEY, CDR2 SMNVEV (reference sequence). The CDR3 loop reads CASSFSGAGGTEAFF. In DNA form, the CDR3 reads TGTGCCAGCAGTTTTTCCGGGGCGGGAGGCACTGAAGCTTTCTTT.

The CDR3 nucleotides read TGTGCCAGCAGCGTAGGGGCCGGGACAGTTATCCGCGAGCAGTACTTC. Translation gives CASSVGAGTVIREQYF. The chain has TRBV9 and TRBJ2-7; TRBD1 matches 7 bases. J was trimmed by 6 bases and V by 0 bases; bases with no gene match: 12. The CDR3 sequence is 16 residues long. Germline loops: CDR1 SGDLS, CDR2 YYNGEE.

The V gene is TRBV6-2 or TRBV6-3, the J gene TRBJ2-1, with D perhaps matching TRBD2 (6 bases). V was clipped by 5 bases and J by 0 bases, with 20 bases between them. CDR1 and CDR2 (germline): MNHEY, SVGEGT. The CDR3 runs 18 residues. The CDR3 sequence: CASSGGRGRASSYNEQFF. DNA of the CDR3: TGTGCCAGCAGTGGGGGGAGAGGGCGGGCAAGCTCCTACAATGAGCAGTTCTTC.

V and J are TRBV12-3 or TRBV12-4 and TRBJ2-2; D is uncertain. Trimming stripped 7 bases from V and 5 bases from J, with 5 bases between. The CDR3 has 11 residues. The chain's CDR3 is CASIITGELFF. CDR3 nucleotide sequence: TGTGCCAGCATTATTACCGGGGAGCTGTTTTTT.

V gene TRBV4-3 combines with J gene TRBJ1-1; 10 bases map to TRBD1. This CDR3 comprises 14 residues. Germline V gene lookup returns CDR1 LGHNA and CDR2 YSLEER. Trimming at V came to 1 base and at J to 4 bases, leaving 0 bases not matched to a gene. The CDR3, as DNA: TGCGCCAGCAGCCAAGGGGACAGGGGCACTGAAGCTTTCTTT. It yields the protein CASSQGDRGTEAFF.

The CDR3 coding sequence is TGTGCCAGCAGTGCCGGGACAGGACTCAATCAGCCCCAGCATTTT. Protein product: CASSAGTGLNQPQHF. The chain employs TRBV27 and TRBJ1-5; 8 bases line up with TRBD1. Trimming took 5 bases from V and 3 from J; bases not matched to a gene: 6. The V gene's germline CDR1 is MNHEY and CDR2 SMNVEV (reference sequence). This CDR3 has 15 residues.

The rearrangement uses TRBV24-1 and TRBJ2-3; no firm D call. The CDR3 contains 13 residues. Between the trimmed V and J ends, which lost 7 bases and 9 bases, there was a span of 16 bases. Germline-derived CDR1 and CDR2 are KGHDR and SFDVKD. CDR3 nucleotides: TGTGCCACCAGCGTGATTAGAGACGGGACGCAGTATTTT. Its translation: CATSVIRDGTQYF.